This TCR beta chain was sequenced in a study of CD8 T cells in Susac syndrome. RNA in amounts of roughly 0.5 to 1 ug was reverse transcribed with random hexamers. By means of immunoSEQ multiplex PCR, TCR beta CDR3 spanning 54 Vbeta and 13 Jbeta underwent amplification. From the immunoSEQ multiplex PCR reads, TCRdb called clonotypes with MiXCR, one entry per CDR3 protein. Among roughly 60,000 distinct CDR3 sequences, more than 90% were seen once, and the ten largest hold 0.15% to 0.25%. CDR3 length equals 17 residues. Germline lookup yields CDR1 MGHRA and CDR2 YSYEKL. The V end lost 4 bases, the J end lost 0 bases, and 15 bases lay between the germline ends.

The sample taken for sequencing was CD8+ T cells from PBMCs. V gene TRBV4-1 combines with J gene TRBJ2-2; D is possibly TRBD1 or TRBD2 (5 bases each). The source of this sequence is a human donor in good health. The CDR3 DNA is TGCGCCAGCAGCCCCCACTGGGGGACGGCGAACACCGGGGAGCTGTTTTTT. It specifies CASSPHWGTANTGELFF.